A selection of T cell receptor beta chains follows, all from one sample in a study of a mutant IDH1 vaccine in newly diagnosed glioma. No antigen is known for these receptors. The assay was immunoSEQ multiplex PCR, and TCRdb's table has in-frame clones only and misses some. Here the sample spans about 68,000 clones, roughly 83% being singletons. Sample: PBMCs, taken from a glioma patient whose treatment included an IDH1 peptide vaccine. These receptors were collected from a man aged 18-30 years with glioma. The CDR3 runs from the conserved cysteine through the conserved F or W. D genes are given only for firm matches. Size is omitted from some rows. Given values are once, few, many or a class for expanded clones.

abundance	v_gene	j_gene	d_gene	CDR3aa	CDR3nt
-	TRBV7-9	TRBJ1-4	-	CASSTGSFNEKLFF	TGTGCCAGCAGCACCGGGTCCTTTAATGAAAAACTGTTTTTT
few	TRBV19	TRBJ1-5	-	CASSILVGQPQHF	TGTGCCAGTAGTATTCTCGTGGGTCAGCCCCAGCATTTT
-	TRBV4-2	TRBJ1-1	-	CASSQGGAGRPEAFF	TGTGCCAGCAGCCAAGGCGGGGCAGGTCGCCCTGAAGCTTTCTTT
-	TRBV30	TRBJ1-6	-	CAWSVSLRAPLHF	TGTGCCTGGAGTGTATCGTTGAGGGCACCCCTCCACTTT
-	TRBV29-1	TRBJ2-3	-	CSVEEETDTQYF	TGCAGCGTTGAAGAGGAGACAGATACGCAGTATTTT
once	TRBV19	TRBJ1-5	-	CASSIGSGGEGNQPQHF	TGTGCCAGTAGTATAGGATCGGGGGGAGAGGGCAATCAGCCCCAGCATTTT
once	TRBV27	TRBJ1-3	-	CASSFRGPVPGNTIYF	TGTGCCAGCAGTTTCAGGGGTCCGGTACCTGGAAACACCATATATTTT
-	TRBV7-8	TRBJ1-2	-	CASSLGEYQGYGYTF	TGTGCCAGCAGCTTAGGCGAATACCAGGGCTATGGCTACACCTTC
-	TRBV5-5	TRBJ2-1	TRBD1	CASSGTVGQFF	TGTGCCAGCAGCGGGACAGTGGGGCAGTTCTTC
once	TRBV5-4	TRBJ2-7	TRBD1	CASTRDREGYEQYF	TGTGCCAGCACCCGGGACAGGGAGGGTTACGAGCAGTACTTC
-	TRBV11-2	TRBJ1-1	-	CASSFVGGNTEAFF	TGTGCCAGCAGCTTTGTGGGCGGGAACACTGAAGCTTTCTTT
-	TRBV30	TRBJ2-3	-	CAWGKSGTVDTQYF	TGTGCCTGGGGAAAATCCGGGACTGTTGATACGCAGTATTTT
-	TRBV5-1	TRBJ1-1	TRBD1	CASSWGQDLNTEAFF	TGCGCCAGCAGCTGGGGACAGGACCTGAACACTGAAGCTTTCTTT
-	TRBV6-5	TRBJ1-2	-	CASSKTANYGYTF	TGTGCCAGCAGTAAGACAGCGAACTATGGCTACACCTTC
-	TRBV6-5	TRBJ1-1	TRBD1	CASSVGQANTEAFF	TGTGCCAGCAGTGTGGGACAGGCGAACACTGAAGCTTTCTTT
few	TRBV9	TRBJ1-1	-	CASSVNTMNTEAFF	TGTGCCAGCAGCGTAAACACCATGAACACTGAAGCTTTCTTT
once	TRBV9	TRBJ2-1	-	CASSVVVGSGEQFF	TGTGCCAGCAGCGTAGTGGTAGGTAGTGGTGAGCAGTTCTTC
once	TRBV5-4	TRBJ1-1	-	CASSEHLNTEAFF	TGTGCCAGCAGCGAACACCTGAACACTGAAGCTTTCTTT
-	TRBV6-6	TRBJ2-1	TRBD2	CASWTSGGGFNNEQFF	TGTGCCAGTTGGACTAGCGGGGGGGGTTTTAACAATGAGCAGTTCTTC
-	TRBV7-9	TRBJ1-4	-	CASSPDSNEKLFF	TGTGCCAGCAGCCCGGACAGTAATGAAAAACTGTTTTTT
few	TRBV7-9	TRBJ1-1	-	CASSLVGWAFF	TGTGCCAGCAGCTTAGTCGGTTGGGCTTTCTTT
few	TRBV29-1	TRBJ1-1	-	CSAEGQGMNTEAFF	TGCAGCGCAGAAGGGCAGGGTATGAACACTGAAGCTTTCTTT
-	TRBV7-2	TRBJ1-5	-	CASSSFSNQPQHF	TGTGCCAGCAGCTCTTTTAGCAATCAGCCCCAGCATTTT
-	TRBV15	TRBJ2-2	-	CATERGWGANTGELFF	TGTGCCACGGAGAGAGGATGGGGCGCGAACACCGGGGAGCTGTTTTTT
few	TRBV30	TRBJ1-1	-	CAWSVLTGTEAFF	TGTGCCTGGAGTGTACTAACGGGGACTGAAGCTTTCTTT
-	TRBV6-6	TRBJ1-3	-	CASSSLRSSGNTIYF	TGTGCCAGCAGTTCGCTCCGGTCCTCTGGAAACACCATATATTTT
few	TRBV7-9	TRBJ1-1	-	CASSFIGQEAFF	TGTGCCAGCAGCTTTATTGGACAAGAAGCTTTCTTT
once	TRBV19	TRBJ1-6	-	CATQAGPLNSPLHF	TGTGCCACCCAGGCGGGACCGCTCAATTCACCCCTCCACTTT
-	TRBV11-2	TRBJ2-7	TRBD1	CASSFRTGSPYEQYF	TGTGCCAGCAGCTTCCGGACAGGGAGCCCCTACGAGCAGTACTTC
-	TRBV7-9	TRBJ1-1	-	CASSLWDTEAFF	TGTGCCAGCAGCTTATGGGACACTGAAGCTTTCTTT
-	TRBV7-2	TRBJ1-5	-	CASSFDSYQPQHF	TGTGCCAGCAGCTTTGACAGTTATCAGCCCCAGCATTTT
-	TRBV5-1	TRBJ2-3	-	CASSSDGGSTDTQYF	TGCGCCAGCAGCTCTGACGGGGGAAGCACAGATACGCAGTATTTT
once	TRBV6-5	TRBJ1-1	-	CASSYSIEGNTEAFF	TGTGCCAGCAGTTACTCGATCGAGGGGAACACTGAAGCTTTCTTT
once	TRBV4-1	TRBJ1-1	-	CASSQLGGTEAFF	TGCGCCAGCAGCCAATTGGGGGGCACTGAAGCTTTCTTT
once	TRBV6-6	TRBJ1-4	-	CASSYRLEKLFF	TGTGCCAGCAGTTACAGGCTTGAAAAACTGTTTTTT
-	TRBV29-1	TRBJ2-7	-	CSVVGLLPHEQYF	TGCAGCGTTGTTGGTCTATTACCCCACGAGCAGTACTTC
-	TRBV19	TRBJ2-1	TRBD2	CASSIVTGGPNEQFF	TGTGCCAGTAGTATAGTCACGGGAGGGCCTAATGAGCAGTTCTTC
-	TRBV19	TRBJ2-5	-	CASRKTGLTQETQYF	TGTGCCAGTAGGAAGACCGGGCTTACCCAAGAGACCCAGTACTTC
-	TRBV4-2	TRBJ1-6	-	CASSQDGEGGDPLHF	TGTGCCAGCAGCCAAGACGGGGAGGGGGGGGATCCCCTCCACTTT
-	TRBV10-2	TRBJ2-5	TRBD2	CASRPGLAGRQETQYF	TGCGCCAGCAGGCCGGGACTAGCGGGGCGACAAGAGACCCAGTACTTC
-	TRBV25-1	TRBJ1-2	-	CASSPPTWRNYGYTF	TGTGCCAGCAGTCCCCCGACTTGGAGGAACTATGGCTACACCTTC